These 17 T cell receptor beta chains came from one sample sequenced in a study of cytomegalovirus exposure and HLA in healthy donors. With 60 Vbeta and 13 Jbeta primers, the PCR was carried out. Here immunoSEQ multiplex PCR was the method, and the copy in TCRdb shows in-frame clones only, minus some. The data hold about 150,000 clones, with around 82% observed a single time. What was sequenced was PBMCs. The origin of the receptors is a middle-aged woman in good health and CMV-seropositive.

The chain recombines TRBV7-9 with TRBJ2-2; TRBD2 matches at 9 bases. Trimming took 1 base from V and 5 from J; bases not matched to a gene: 5. The CDR3 extends over 16 amino acids. Per the germline V gene, CDR1 is SEHNR and CDR2 is FQNEAQ (reference sequence). The CDR3 reads CASSLGGLAGTGELFF. The CDR3 nucleotides are TGTGCCAGCAGCTTAGGGGGACTAGCCGGGACCGGGGAGCTGTTTTTT.

The chain recombines TRBV20-1 with TRBJ2-7, with D hard to call. Trimming took 3 bases from V and 1 from J, leaving 4 bases between them. CDR1 and CDR2 from the germline V gene are DFQATT and SNEGSKA (reference sequence). The CDR3 loop spans 11 amino acids. The CDR3 loop reads CSASPSYEQYF. In nucleotides, the CDR3 is TGCAGTGCTAGCCCTTCCTACGAGCAGTACTTC.

Only one count was recorded for this clone. The gene calls are TRBV28 and TRBJ2-1; 10 nucleotides match TRBD2. Trimming cost V 5 bases and J 4 bases; bases outside gene matches: 8. Germline V gives CDR1 MDHEN, CDR2 SYDVKM. The CDR3 length is 16 residues. This chain's CDR3 is CASSPRGLALYNEQFF. CDR3 coding DNA: TGTGCCAGCAGTCCAAGGGGACTAGCGCTTTACAATGAGCAGTTCTTC.

This clone has only a few counts. The CDR3 loop is CASSQAEGRVTIYF. In DNA, the CDR3 is TGTGCCAGCAGCCAGGCGGAGGGAAGAGTCACCATATATTTT. The chain is built from TRBV7-2 and TRBJ1-3; D ambiguous. CDR1 and CDR2 from the germline V gene are SGHTA and FQGNSA. Deletions cut 5 bases from V and 9 bases from J, with 17 bases between. The CDR3 extends over 14 amino acids.

The genes are TRBV11-2 and TRBJ2-3, with 8 positions matching TRBD1. Germline CDR1 is SGHAT and CDR2 is FQNNGV. Trimming at V came to 6 bases and at J to 5 bases, leaving 4 bases not matched to a gene. The CDR3 sequence is 13 residues long. The CDR3 nucleotides read TGTGCCAGCAGACCACAGGGGGAAGATACGCAGTATTTT. It codes for CASRPQGEDTQYF.

V gene TRBV11-3 combines with J gene TRBJ2-5; 14 positions match TRBD2. CDR1 and CDR2 from the germline V gene are SGHNT and YENEEA. V lost 5 bases and J lost 1; bases outside the gene matches: 0. This CDR3 spans 15 amino acids. In DNA, the CDR3 is TGTGCCAGCAGCGGGACTAGCGGGAGCCAAGAGACCCAGTACTTC. Protein: CASSGTSGSQETQYF.

The chain is built from TRBV27 and TRBJ2-2, with 8 bases that match TRBD1. The V segment lost 3 bases and the J segment 7 bases; nucleotides outside the gene matches: 4. This CDR3 spans 14 amino acids. Germline lookup yields CDR1 MNHEY and CDR2 SMNVEV (reference sequence). CDR3 nucleotide sequence: TGTGCCAGCAGTTTCAGGGGGCAAGACGGGGAGCTGTTTTTT. This gives the protein CASSFRGQDGELFF.

This rearrangement joins TRBV6-1 to TRBJ2-1; 8 bases match TRBD2. V lost 2 bases and J lost 14; bases outside the gene matches: 5. This CDR3 contains 12 residues. The germline V gene has CDR1 MNHNS and CDR2 SASEGT. This chain's CDR3 is CASSELSGAKFF. Written as DNA, the CDR3 is TGTGCCAGCAGTGAACTTAGCGGGGCTAAGTTCTTC.

The V gene is TRBV27, the J gene TRBJ2-7; 7 bases agree with TRBD1. The J segment lost 3 bases and the V segment lost 4 bases, leaving 6 bases of the junction unmatched. CDR1 and CDR2 (germline): MNHEY, SMNVEV (reference sequence). This CDR3 spans 14 amino acids. In nucleotides, the CDR3 is TGTGCCAGCAGTTCCCTGGGACAGATCTACGAGCAGTACTTC. Its translation is CASSSLGQIYEQYF.

V gene TRBV5-6 combines with J gene TRBJ1-5; D ambiguous. Germline CDR1 and CDR2: SGHDT and YYEEEE. Trimming cost V 0 bases and J 2 bases, with 12 bases left between them. The CDR3 loop spans 16 amino acids. CDR3 amino acids: CASSLGQSRRNQPQHF. CDR3 sequence (DNA): TGTGCCAGCAGCTTGGGGCAGTCGAGGCGCAATCAGCCCCAGCATTTT.

This chain joins TRBV28 and TRBJ2-3, with a possible D match to TRBD1 (5 bases). V was clipped by 2 bases and J by 4 bases, with 10 bases between them. This CDR3 has 14 amino acids. Looked up from germline, CDR1 is MDHEN and CDR2 is SYDVKM. The CDR3 protein is CASSLSRASDTQYF. The CDR3 DNA is TGTGCCAGCAGTTTAAGCAGGGCGTCAGATACGCAGTATTTT. The full variable domain, completed using reference TRBV28 and TRBJ2-3, is DVKVTQSSRYLVKRTGEKVFLECVQDMDHENMFWYRQDPGLGLRLIYFSYDVKMKEKGDIPEGYSVSREKKERFSLILESASTNQTSMYLCASSLSRASDTQYFGPGTRLTVL.

CDR3: CASSLEGGMNTEAFF. CDR3 coding DNA: TGTGCCAGCAGCCTAGAAGGGGGCATGAACACTGAAGCTTTCTTT. The chain links TRBV6-4 to TRBJ1-1; 7 nucleotides match TRBD1. The CDR3 is 15 residues long. Trimming removed 6 bases from V and 0 bases from J; junction bases left unmatched: 7. The germline CDR1 and CDR2 sequences are MRHNA and SNTAGT.

The chain uses TRBV20-1 and TRBJ2-7, with D hard to call. Trimming took off 6 bases at V and 5 bases at J, with 11 bases between the two ends. The CDR3 sequence is 11 residues long. Germline assignment: CDR1 DFQATT and CDR2 SNEGSKA (reference sequence). Here the CDR3 reads CSAPRRHEQYF. CDR3 DNA: TGCAGTGCCCCGCGCCGCCACGAGCAGTACTTC.

This clone appeared a single time. This sequence joins TRBV5-1 and TRBJ2-7; TRBD1 matches 9 bases. Looked up from germline, CDR1 is SGHRS and CDR2 is YFSETQ. Trimming removed 4 bases from V and 11 bases from J; junction bases left unmatched: 10. CDR3 length: 13 amino acids. The CDR3 sequence is CASSLPDRGYEYF. The CDR3 DNA sequence: TGCGCCAGCAGCCTCCCTGACAGGGGGTACGAGTACTTC.

The CDR3 region has the DNA TGTGCCAGCAGTCCCCGACCCCTAGCGGGAGGAGATACCGGGGAGCTGTTTTTT. As protein: CASSPRPLAGGDTGELFF. The chain is built from TRBV28 and TRBJ2-2; 11 bases fit TRBD2. The junction had 13 bases not matched to a gene; V was cut back by 5 bases and J by 5 bases. The germline CDR1 and CDR2 sequences are MDHEN and SYDVKM. The CDR3 is 18 residues long.

The chain has TRBV15 and TRBJ2-7, with 10 bases that match TRBD2. CDR3 length: 16 residues. From germline, CDR1 is LNHNV and CDR2 YYDKDF (reference sequence). J gave up 6 bases and V 3 bases, and 11 bases lay outside the gene matches. The CDR3 here is CATSRAGLAGVVEQYF. The CDR3 coding sequence is TGTGCCACCAGCAGGGCCGGGCTAGCGGGGGTCGTCGAGCAGTACTTC.

The chain is built from TRBV30 and TRBJ2-1; D not certain. This CDR3 region has 12 residues. The V end was cut by 2 bases, the J end by 5 bases, with 7 bases between. Per the germline V gene, CDR1 is GTSNPN and CDR2 is SVGIG (reference sequence). CDR3 nucleotide sequence: TGTGCCTGGAGTCCATGGCACAATGAGCAGTTCTTC. It yields the protein CAWSPWHNEQFF.